This T cell receptor (beta chain) comes out of a study of cytomegalovirus exposure and HLA in healthy donors. PCR employed 60 Vbeta and 13 Jbeta primers. Assay: immunoSEQ multiplex PCR; the TCRdb copy retains only in-frame clones and omits some. The table has about 97,000 clones, approximately 71% seen once. Germline CDR1 is MDHEN and CDR2 is SYDVKM. The V gene lost 7 bases and the J gene lost 5 bases, with 15 bases spanning the gap. The CDR3 consists of 13 residues. Study-level results: Cytomegalovirus-associated status was assigned to some 160 TCR beta chains. According to reports, the classifier identified cytomegalovirus status with high specificity and sensitivity.

As to this clone: No antigen is known for it.

The receptor's source is a male donor in good health and CMV-seropositive. The sequenced sample consisted of PBMCs. This chain uses TRBV28 with TRBJ2-7; weak D call: TRBD2 (5 bases). The CDR3 loop reads CASKRDGLDEQYF. The CDR3 bases are TGTGCCAGCAAACGGGATGGGTTGGACGAGCAGTACTTC.